This T cell receptor (beta chain) was identified in a study of CD8 T cells in Susac syndrome. Study-wide background: About 6 sequenced Susac syndrome patients had clinically active disease, while eight or nine were in remission.

Germline V CDR1 and CDR2: SGDLS, YYNGEE. Trimming removed 0 bases from V and 8 bases from J, with 8 bases in between. The CDR3 contains 12 residues. Overall study findings and caveats: Among people with Susac, CD8+ clonal expansion was greatest in TEMRA cells and active patients.

Negative isolation yielded CD4+ and CD8+ T cells, and FACS enriched TEMRA cells. RNA amounts of about 0.5 to 1 ug underwent reverse transcription with random hexamers. Across 54 Vbeta and 13 Jbeta, TCR beta CDR3 was amplified with immunoSEQ multiplex PCR. TCRdb re-called the immunoSEQ multiplex PCR reads through MiXCR, storing one row per CDR3 protein. The sample holds about 130,000 distinct CDR3 sequences, approximately 96% seen once. Comments on this clonotype: Antigen unknown.

The TCR was taken from a human donor with Susac syndrome. The chain is built from TRBV9 and TRBJ1-2; no definite D call. Sample: CD8+ T cells from PBMCs. CDR3 loop: CASSVDFSGYTF. As DNA, the CDR3 is TGTGCCAGCAGCGTAGACTTTAGCGGCTACACCTTC.